Presented here are 26 T cell receptor beta chains from one specimen sequenced in a study of Ad26.COV2.S vaccination and SARS-CoV-2 variants. Sequencing used immunoSEQ multiplex PCR; TCRdb keeps in-frame clones, though not all of them. The data show 290,000 or so clones, around 87% seen once. As for treatment: some 19 received Ad26.COV2.S at low or high dose, single or two shots; five or six received placebo; per-sample allocation not given. Samples analyzed were those drawn on day 63 after the first vaccine or placebo injection. The material was peripheral blood, obtained in a trial of Ad26.COV2.S vaccine versus placebo. Receptors were obtained from a person aged 18 to 65 who received the Ad26.COV2.S COVID-19 vaccine or a placebo.

The chain couples TRBV7-8 to TRBJ1-1; no definite D call. This CDR3 comprises 15 residues. V was pared by 2 bases and J by 4 bases, with 14 bases between. Germline CDR1 and CDR2: SGHVS and FQNEAQ. CDR3 nucleotide sequence: TGTGCCAGCAGCTTATTGGTACGGGTTGGCACTGAAGCTTTCTTT. It yields the protein CASSLLVRVGTEAFF.

This chain uses TRBV10-3 with TRBJ1-4; a weak D match, TRBD1 (5 bases). Germline values: CDR1 ENHRY, CDR2 SYGVKD. The V and J ends lost 6 bases and 7 bases respectively, with 12 bases between them. The CDR3 consists of 13 residues. Written as DNA, the CDR3 is TGTGCCATCAGGGACATCGCGGGTGAAAAACTGTTTTTT. Translating gives CAIRDIAGEKLFF.

V and J are TRBV11-2 and TRBJ1-6; D gene ambiguous. The CDR3 runs to 14 residues. Germline V lookup: CDR1 SGHAT, CDR2 FQNNGV. Trimming left V 1 base short and J 14 bases short, with 15 bases between. The CDR3, as DNA: TGTGCCAGCAGCTTAGGTCAGGTGGGATTCACCCTCCACTTT. It is translated as CASSLGQVGFTLHF. Variable domain in full (rest from reference TRBV11-2 and TRBJ1-6): EAGVAQSPRYKIIEKRQSVAFWCNPISGHATLYWYQQILGQGPKLLIQFQNNGVVDDSQLPKDRFSAERLKGVDSTLKIQPAKLEDSAVYLCASSLGQVGFTLHFGNGTRLTVT.

The chain links TRBV5-6 to TRBJ1-6, with D tentatively TRBD1 (6 bases). V lost 4 bases, J lost 9 bases, and 20 bases lay in between. There are 16 residues in the CDR3. Germline V gives CDR1 SGHDT, CDR2 YYEEEE. The CDR3 here is CASSHRVRGESSPLHF. The CDR3 DNA reads TGTGCCAGCAGCCACAGGGTCCGGGGAGAATCTTCACCCCTCCACTTT. Combining the CDR3 with reference TRBV5-6 and TRBJ1-6 gives the whole variable domain DAGVTQSPTHLIKTRGQQVTLRCSPKSGHDTVSWYQQALGQGPQFIFQYYEEEERQRGNFPDRFSGHQFPNYSSELNVNALLLGDSALYLCASSHRVRGESSPLHFGNGTRLTVT.

This rearrangement joins TRBV20-1 to TRBJ2-7; 11 bases map to TRBD2. With 3 bases clipped from V and 0 bases from J, the junction kept 7 bases outside the gene matches. The CDR3 sequence is 16 residues long. Germline CDR1 is DFQATT and CDR2 is SNEGSKA (reference sequence). As DNA, the CDR3 is TGCAGTGCTAGTTCCGGGACTAGCGGCTTCTCCTACGAGCAGTACTTC. Its translation is CSASSGTSGFSYEQYF.

This chain connects TRBV7-2 to TRBJ1-3; possibly TRBD1 for D (5 bases). CDR3 size: 16 residues. Germline loops: CDR1 SGHTA, CDR2 FQGNSA. Trimming left V 5 bases short and J 4 bases short, with 18 bases between. The DNA for the CDR3 is TGTGCCAGCAGCCCTGGGGGGGTAATTCCCGGAAACACCATATATTTT. This gives the protein CASSPGGVIPGNTIYF.

The chain combines TRBV12-3 or TRBV12-4 with TRBJ2-3; the D gene is possibly TRBD2 (6 bases). The length of the CDR3 is 13 residues. Trimming cost V 5 bases and J 4 bases, with 10 bases left between them. CDR3 in amino acids: CASSRREPDTQYF. The DNA for the CDR3 is TGTGCCAGCAGTCGGCGGGAACCAGATACGCAGTATTTT.

The genes are TRBV24-1 and TRBJ2-2; maybe TRBD2 (5 bases). V was cut by 3 bases and J by 0 bases, with 7 bases left in between. Germline V gives CDR1 KGHDR, CDR2 SFDVKD. The CDR3 extends over 15 amino acids. CDR3 region: CATSDRRANTGELFF. The DNA for the CDR3 is TGTGCCACCAGTGATCGGCGGGCGAACACCGGGGAGCTGTTTTTT.

The V and J genes are TRBV11-3 and TRBJ2-3; no definite D call. CDR3 length: 13 residues. The V end lost 4 bases, the J end lost 3 bases, and 8 bases lay between the germline ends. CDR1 and CDR2 from the germline V gene are SGHNT and YENEEA. CDR3 bases: TGTGCCAGCAGCTCACAAGGAACAGATACGCAGTATTTT. Amino acids: CASSSQGTDTQYF. The full variable domain, in which reference TRBV11-3 and TRBJ2-3 provide the parts outside the CDR3, is EAGVVQSPRYKIIEKKQPVAFWCNPISGHNTLYWYLQNLGQGPELLIRYENEEAVDDSQLPKDRFSAERLKGVDSTLKIQPAELGDSAVYLCASSSQGTDTQYFGPGTRLTVL.

The chain carries TRBV28 and TRBJ1-6; no clear D gene. This CDR3 comprises 13 residues. V was shortened by 5 bases and J by 7 bases, with 9 bases between the two germline ends. The germline V gene has CDR1 MDHEN and CDR2 SYDVKM. CDR3 residues: CASSKVENSPLHF. DNA of the CDR3: TGTGCCAGCAGTAAAGTGGAGAATTCACCCCTCCACTTT.

The gene calls are TRBV24-1 and TRBJ2-6; D unclear. Looked up from germline, CDR1 is KGHDR and CDR2 is SFDVKD. Trimming pared 6 bases from V and 2 bases from J, leaving 7 bases between. CDR3 length equals 14 residues. This CDR3 is CATSPGTGANVLTF. The CDR3 bases are TGTGCCACCAGTCCTGGTACTGGGGCCAACGTCCTGACTTTC.

This clone appeared once. The chain has TRBV3-1 (or the pseudogene TRBV3-2) and TRBJ2-1; possibly TRBD2 for D (7 bases). Trimming pared 4 bases from V and 3 bases from J, leaving 13 bases between. This CDR3 spans 15 amino acids. CDR1 and CDR2 from the germline V gene are LGHDT and YNNKEL (reference sequence). This chain's CDR3 is CASSPQGGGYNEQFF. CDR3 coding DNA: TGTGCCAGCAGCCCCCAGGGAGGGGGCTACAATGAGCAGTTCTTC.

The chain employs TRBV5-1 and TRBJ2-7; no firm D call. V shed 0 bases and J shed 6 bases, with 13 bases lying between them. The CDR3 spans 14 residues. CDR1 and CDR2 (germline): SGHRS, YFSETQ. CDR3 in amino acids: CASSLELGLVEQYF. The CDR3 DNA reads as TGCGCCAGCAGCTTGGAACTGGGTTTAGTCGAGCAGTACTTC.

The gene calls are TRBV19 and TRBJ2-7; 10 bases agree with TRBD2. V dropped 5 bases and J dropped 1; count of bases not matched to a gene: 2. The CDR3 extends over 14 amino acids. Germline lookup yields CDR1 LNHDA and CDR2 SQIVND (reference sequence). The CDR3 DNA is TGTGCCAGTAGTCGGACTAGCGGATCCTACGAGCAGTACTTC. Translated, it gives CASSRTSGSYEQYF. The variable domain in full, completed from reference TRBV19 and TRBJ2-7, reads DGGITQSPKYLFRKEGQNVTLSCEQNLNHDAMYWYRQDPGQGLRLIYYSQIVNDFQKGDIAEGYSVSREKKESFPLTVTSAQKNPTAFYLCASSRTSGSYEQYFGPGTRLTVT.

A few counts support this clone. This chain links TRBV4-1 with TRBJ1-5, with D uncertain. This CDR3 is 14 amino acids long. In germline, CDR1 is MGHRA, CDR2 YSYEKL. V was pared by 5 bases and J by 0 bases, with 8 bases between. CDR3 in DNA: TGCGCCAGCAGCAAAAGGGATAGCAATCAGCCCCAGCATTTT. As protein: CASSKRDSNQPQHF.

J is TRBJ2-3 and V is TRBV5-1, with D unresolved. The germline gives CDR1 SGHRS, CDR2 YFSETQ. V was trimmed by 0 bases and J by 4 bases, leaving 6 bases between them. There are 13 residues in the CDR3. The CDR3 sequence is CASSLDLPDTQYF. The CDR3 nucleotides read TGCGCCAGCAGCTTGGATCTGCCAGATACGCAGTATTTT.

This clone was observed a few times. The J gene is TRBJ1-2, the V gene TRBV2; TRBD1 agrees at 10 bases. V lost 10 bases, J lost 7 bases, and 3 bases stayed unmatched. The CDR3 consists of 11 residues. The germline CDR1 and CDR2 sequences are SNHLY and FYNNEI. CDR3 sequence (DNA): TGTGCCACCGGACAGGGGGTTGGCTACACCTTC. It is translated as CATGQGVGYTF. Using reference TRBV2 and TRBJ1-2 for the parts outside the CDR3, the full variable domain is EPEVTQTPSHQVTQMGQEVILRCVPISNHLYFYWYRQILGQKVEFLVSFYNNEISEKSEIFDDQFSVERPDGSNFTLKIRSTKLEDSAMYFCATGQGVGYTFGSGTRLTVV.

The V and J genes are TRBV4-2 and TRBJ2-1; possible D gene TRBD1, 8 bases. Trimming left V 4 bases short and J 9 bases short, with 19 bases between. CDR1 is LGHNA and CDR2 is YNFKEQ in the germline V gene. The CDR3 contains 15 residues. This chain's CDR3 is CASSRNPTGGAEQFF. The CDR3 nucleotides are TGTGCCAGCAGCCGTAACCCCACAGGGGGGGCTGAGCAGTTCTTC.

The V gene is TRBV27, the J gene TRBJ1-1, with D possibly TRBD1 on 6 matching bases. Germline V gives CDR1 MNHEY, CDR2 SMNVEV (reference sequence). V lost 3 bases and J lost 0, with 11 bases in between. The CDR3 length is 15 residues. The DNA of the CDR3 is TGTGCCAGCAGTTTGACGGGGGCGGTGAACACTGAAGCTTTCTTT. Encoded protein: CASSLTGAVNTEAFF.

V and J are TRBV7-3 and TRBJ2-2; D may be TRBD1 (5 bases). The ends were cut back, 2 bases at V and 2 bases at J, with 6 bases in the middle. This CDR3 has 14 residues. The germline V gene has CDR1 SGHTA and CDR2 FQGTGA. CDR3 in amino acids: CASSLGANTGELFF. The CDR3 nucleotides read TGTGCCAGCAGCTTAGGGGCCAACACCGGGGAGCTGTTTTTT.

The chain employs TRBV5-8 and TRBJ2-7, with a possible D match to TRBD1 (6 bases). The CDR3 has 15 residues. Germline V gene sequence: CDR1 SGHTS, CDR2 YDEGEE. The V end lost 0 bases, the J end lost 0 bases, and 10 bases lay between the germline ends. This chain's CDR3 is CASSLAGVSSYEQYF. The CDR3 nucleotides read TGTGCCAGCAGCTTGGCAGGGGTCAGCTCCTACGAGCAGTACTTC.

This clone was picked up one time. The chain joins TRBV6-5 to TRBJ1-5; no definite D call. Germline CDR1 MNHEY, CDR2 SVGAGI. Trimming took off 7 bases at V and 5 bases at J, with 15 bases between the two ends. CDR3 size: 14 residues. The CDR3: CASTPRERDQPQHF. The CDR3 DNA reads as TGTGCCAGCACTCCGAGGGAACGGGATCAGCCCCAGCATTTT.

This chain uses TRBV30 with TRBJ2-2, with 7 bases aligning to TRBD2. The V gene end was trimmed by 3 bases and the J gene end by 9 bases; junction bases not matched to a gene: 1. Germline V lookup: CDR1 GTSNPN, CDR2 SVGIG (reference sequence). The CDR3 sequence is 11 residues long. CDR3 region: CAWRGGRELFF. The CDR3 DNA follows: TGTGCCTGGAGGGGGGGGAGGGAGCTGTTTTTT.

The genes are TRBV10-2 and TRBJ1-2; D is unclear. The germline gives CDR1 WSHSY, CDR2 SAAADI. Trimming took off 6 bases at V and 0 bases at J, with 8 bases between the two ends. The CDR3 runs to 13 residues. The DNA for the CDR3 is TGCGCCAGCAGGGCGAGTGCTAACTATGGCTACACCTTC. It is translated as CASRASANYGYTF.

V gene TRBV4-3 combines with J gene TRBJ1-2; the D gene is possibly TRBD1 (6 bases). CDR3 size: 17 residues. Germline-derived CDR1 and CDR2 are LGHNA and YSLEER. Trimming pared 1 base from V and 2 bases from J, leaving 17 bases between. Here the CDR3 reads CASSQVNSKQGNYGYTF. The CDR3 nucleotides are TGCGCCAGCAGCCAAGTAAATAGCAAACAGGGCAACTATGGCTACACCTTC.

The table lists this clone with a count of one. The chain is built from TRBV9 and TRBJ1-1; D is uncertain. Germline V gene sequence: CDR1 SGDLS, CDR2 YYNGEE. The CDR3 loop spans 14 amino acids. Trimming left V 4 bases short and J 5 bases short, with 15 bases between. The CDR3 region is CASSPRAKGTEAFF. Here the CDR3 DNA reads TGTGCCAGCAGCCCACGGGCCAAAGGGACTGAAGCTTTCTTT.